The 24 T cell receptor beta chains below come from one sample, sequenced in a study of T cell clonotyping in hematopoietic cell transplantation (dated by TCRdb to the early 2020s). Library prep was done by the immunoSEQ multiplex PCR assay. The table comes from immuneACCESS by way of TCRdb, which keeps in-frame sequences with V and J called. Part of the clones is missing from these tables; in studies checked, under half for an unresolved V gene and the rest for unknown reasons. Counted in this sample were about 44,000 clones; roughly 94% of them appeared once. The top ten constitute approximately 0.85% of the sample. Sequencing input: peripheral blood mononuclear cells. The receptors stem from a woman aged 45 to 65 in good health. Some clones in this sample may be carry-over from other donors' samples.

This CDR3 is CASSMQAGPFGELFF. CDR3 DNA sequence: TGTGCCAGTAGTATGCAGGCGGGGCCTTTCGGGGAGCTGTTTTTT. The chain joins TRBV19 to TRBJ2-2, with D possibly TRBD2 on 6 matching bases. Between the trimmed V and J ends, which lost 3 bases and 7 bases, there was a span of 15 bases. Germline-derived CDR1 and CDR2 are LNHDA and SQIVND (reference sequence). The CDR3 is 15 residues long.

J is TRBJ1-6 and V is TRBV4-3, with D uncertain. Germline V CDR1 and CDR2: LGHNA, YSLEER. V lost 0 bases and J lost 0, with 6 bases in between. The length of the CDR3 is 16 residues. The CDR3 is CASSQDDSSYNSPLHF. CDR3 bases: TGCGCCAGCAGCCAAGACGACTCCTCCTATAATTCACCCCTCCACTTT.

V and J are TRBV4-2 and TRBJ2-2, with D perhaps TRBD2 (5 bases). From germline, CDR1 is LGHNA and CDR2 YNFKEQ. The CDR3 consists of 18 residues. V was cut by 0 bases and J by 3 bases, with 17 bases left in between. CDR3 DNA: TGTGCCAGCAGCCAAGATACCGACGTTTACGGGGACACCGGGGAGCTGTTTTTT. Its protein is CASSQDTDVYGDTGELFF.

The chain recombines TRBV7-6 with TRBJ1-1; 8 bases match TRBD1. The CDR3 extends over 14 amino acids. CDR1 and CDR2 (germline): SGHVS, FNYEAQ. With 5 bases clipped from V and 4 bases from J, the junction kept 6 bases outside the gene matches. The CDR3 DNA reads TGTGCCAGCAGCGTCACAGGGGGGAGCACTGAAGCTTTCTTT. It yields the protein CASSVTGGSTEAFF.

This clone was detected only once. V is TRBV7-3 and J is TRBJ1-2; 7 bases match TRBD1. This CDR3 is 15 amino acids long. Germline trimming cut 0 bases from V and 5 bases from J; bases unmatched to any gene: 6. Germline CDR1 is SGHTA and CDR2 is FQGTGA. Here the CDR3 reads CASSLTGAGGYGYTF. The CDR3, as DNA: TGTGCCAGCAGCTTAACGGGGGCAGGGGGGTATGGCTACACCTTC.

The chain is built from TRBV7-2 and TRBJ2-7; D gene ambiguous. The CDR3 contains 12 residues. Germline V gene data show CDR1 as SGHTA and CDR2 as FQGNSA. V lost 5 bases, J lost 1 base, and 6 bases lay in between. The CDR3 coding sequence is TGTGCCAGCAGCGGCCGGTCCTACGAGCAGTACTTC. Protein sequence: CASSGRSYEQYF.

The V gene is TRBV6-5, the J gene TRBJ2-1, with 12 bases identical to TRBD2. In germline, CDR1 is MNHEY, CDR2 SVGAGI. The CDR3 has 13 amino acids. With V trimmed by 8 bases and J by 8 bases, 4 bases remained unmatched. The CDR3 loop is CASGLAGGDEQFF. The CDR3 DNA sequence: TGTGCCAGCGGTCTAGCGGGGGGGGATGAGCAGTTCTTC.

J is TRBJ2-7 and V is TRBV19; 7 nucleotides align to TRBD2. CDR3 size: 13 residues. Germline V CDR1 and CDR2: LNHDA, SQIVND (reference sequence). The V gene end was trimmed by 7 bases and the J gene end by 2 bases; junction bases not matched to a gene: 5. CDR3 nucleotides: TGTGCCAGTATGGCCCGGGGGGCCTACGAGCAGTACTTC. Protein: CASMARGAYEQYF.

The rearrangement links TRBV6-6 to TRBJ1-2, with D hard to call. Trimming left V 6 bases short and J 2 bases short, with 10 bases between. Germline V lookup: CDR1 MNHNY, CDR2 SVGAGI (reference sequence). This CDR3 spans 13 amino acids. The CDR3 DNA is TGTGCCAGCAGCCAATCAGAAAACTATGGCTACACCTTC. Its translation is CASSQSENYGYTF.

V and J are TRBV7-8 and TRBJ2-1, with a weak D call TRBD1 (5 bases). The CDR3 is 15 residues long. V lost 0 bases to trimming and J lost 4 bases, with 10 bases between them. Germline V CDR1 and CDR2: SGHVS, FQNEAQ. This CDR3 is CASSLADSSYNEQFF. The CDR3 nucleotides are TGTGCCAGCAGCTTAGCTGACAGCTCATACAATGAGCAGTTCTTC.

J is TRBJ1-1 and V is TRBV5-8; D is possibly TRBD1 (6 bases). The CDR3 contains 14 residues. The ends were cut back, 0 bases at V and 5 bases at J, with 11 bases in the middle. CDR1 is SGHTS and CDR2 is YDEGEE in the germline V gene. In DNA, the CDR3 is TGTGCCAGCAGCTTGGACAGGGAGAGGACTGAAGCTTTCTTT. Protein product: CASSLDRERTEAFF. Full variable domain (remainder filled in from reference TRBV5-8 and TRBJ1-1): EAGVTQSPTHLIKTRGQQATLRCSPISGHTSVYWYQQALGLGLQFLLWYDEGEERNRGNFPPRFSGRQFPNYSSELNVNALELEDSALYLCASSLDRERTEAFFGQGTRLTVV.

This chain connects TRBV19 to TRBJ1-1; D remains ambiguous. The CDR3 is 13 residues long. Trimming cost V 9 bases and J 4 bases, with 15 bases left between them. Germline loops: CDR1 LNHDA, CDR2 SQIVND (reference sequence). CDR3 region: CASHSHSGTEAFF. CDR3 nucleotide sequence: TGTGCCAGCCACTCTCACAGCGGCACTGAAGCTTTCTTT.

The chain carries TRBV23-1 and TRBJ2-2, with D perhaps TRBD1 or TRBD2 (5 bases each). TRBV23-1 is an open reading frame whose function is uncertain. The ends were cut back, 7 bases at V and 0 bases at J, with 12 bases in the middle. The CDR3 loop spans 15 amino acids. Here the CDR3 reads CASIHRGPNTGELFF. DNA of the CDR3: TGCGCCAGCATCCACCGGGGACCGAACACCGGGGAGCTGTTTTTT.

The CDR3 DNA is TGTGCCAGCAGCCAATTACAGGGCCACCATAATTCACCCCTCCACTTT. This encodes CASSQLQGHHNSPLHF. V is TRBV4-2 and J is TRBJ1-6; tentatively, D is TRBD1 (6 bases). This CDR3 spans 16 amino acids. Germline CDR1 reads LGHNA; CDR2 reads YNFKEQ. V was cut by 2 bases and J by 5 bases, with 13 bases left in between.

The rearrangement joins TRBV29-1 to TRBJ1-1; the D gene is possibly TRBD1 (6 bases). The V end lost 3 bases, the J end lost 0 bases, and 8 bases lay between the germline ends. The germline V gene encodes CDR1 SQVTM and CDR2 ANQGSEA. The CDR3 loop spans 13 amino acids. This chain's CDR3 is CSVERTVNTEAFF. In DNA, the CDR3 is TGCAGCGTTGAGAGGACAGTGAACACTGAAGCTTTCTTT.

J is TRBJ1-2 and V is TRBV28, with D uncertain. The CDR3 consists of 14 residues. With 5 bases removed from V and 5 bases from J, the gap between germline ends came to 15 bases. Germline CDR1 MDHEN, CDR2 SYDVKM. The CDR3 loop is CASSLLRREYGYTF. The CDR3 nucleotides are TGTGCCAGCAGTCTCCTACGACGGGAGTATGGCTACACCTTC.

The chain recombines TRBV7-2 with TRBJ1-5; no definite D call. The V end was cut by 1 base, the J end by 0 bases, with 1 base between. The germline CDR1 and CDR2 sequences are SGHTA and FQGNSA. The CDR3 runs to 13 residues. In DNA form, the CDR3 reads TGTGCCAGCAGCTTAGATAGCAATCAGCCCCAGCATTTT. Translating gives CASSLDSNQPQHF.

V and J are TRBV25-1 and TRBJ2-6; a possible D gene is TRBD1 (6 bases). V was trimmed by 7 bases and J by 2 bases, leaving 6 bases between them. The CDR3 runs to 13 residues. Germline V CDR1 and CDR2: MGHDK, SYGVNS. The CDR3 protein is CASTGAGANVLTF. The CDR3 DNA follows: TGTGCCAGCACAGGGGCTGGGGCCAACGTCCTGACTTTC.

A single count supports this clone. The chain is built from TRBV19 and TRBJ2-3, with D hard to call. CDR1 is LNHDA, CDR2 SQIVND, per germline (reference sequence). The CDR3 runs 14 residues. V was shortened by 5 bases and J by 3 bases, with 12 bases between the two germline ends. CDR3: CASSVNLRTDTQYF. The CDR3 region has the DNA TGTGCCAGTAGTGTTAACCTCAGGACAGATACGCAGTATTTT.

V gene TRBV28 combines with J gene TRBJ1-2, with TRBD1 matching 7 bases. J was trimmed by 6 bases and V by 3 bases; bases with no gene match: 10. This CDR3 comprises 15 residues. CDR1 MDHEN and CDR2 SYDVKM come from the germline V gene. The CDR3 reads CASSFQTEGGNGYTF. The CDR3 nucleotides read TGTGCCAGCAGTTTCCAAACCGAAGGGGGCAATGGCTACACCTTC.

V is TRBV29-1 and J is TRBJ1-2; 10 bases map to TRBD1. CDR3 length equals 12 residues. Germline lookup yields CDR1 SQVTM and CDR2 ANQGSEA. V lost 7 bases and J lost 3; bases outside the gene matches: 2. The CDR3 region is CSEGQGDYGYTF. In DNA, the CDR3 is TGCAGCGAAGGACAGGGGGACTATGGCTACACCTTC.

V gene TRBV27 combines with J gene TRBJ1-5, with D maybe TRBD1 (6 bases). The V end was cut by 5 bases, the J end by 0 bases, with 14 bases between. From germline, CDR1 is MNHEY and CDR2 SMNVEV (reference sequence). This CDR3 is built from 16 residues. DNA for the CDR3: TGTGCCAGCAGTCCCTACAGGGCGTTTAGCAATCAGCCCCAGCATTTT. Translating gives CASSPYRAFSNQPQHF.

The rearrangement uses TRBV5-6 and TRBJ2-1, with a tentative D call TRBD2 (5 bases). Looked up from germline, CDR1 is SGHDT and CDR2 is YYEEEE. Between the trimmed V and J ends, which lost 3 bases and 6 bases, there was a span of 10 bases. The CDR3 is 13 amino acids. DNA of the CDR3: TGTGCCAGCAGCTGGGTAGCGCTCAATGAGCAGTTCTTC. Translation: CASSWVALNEQFF.

The genes are TRBV5-4 and TRBJ2-7, with D uncertain. The V gene's germline CDR1 is SGHNT and CDR2 YYREEE (reference sequence). The V gene lost 0 bases and the J gene lost 0 bases, with 10 bases spanning the gap. The CDR3 has 15 amino acids. CDR3 sequence: CASSLANGFSYEQYF. CDR3 nucleotide sequence: TGTGCCAGCAGCTTGGCTAACGGTTTCTCCTACGAGCAGTACTTC.